The clone carrying this TCR beta chain was seen a single time. This sample was taken from a study of blood T cell repertoires in COVID-19. Per the original data handling: Estimation of nucleated cell counts relied on the amplification of reference gene primers. TCRdb's table, derived via immunoSEQ multiplex PCR, lists solely in-frame clones and lacks some. V and J calls and clone size are as listed in that table; D and trimming were resolved from the DNA. The table records around 110,000 clones, 70% to 80% of them present only once. In germline, CDR1 is SNHLY, CDR2 FYNNEI. CDR3 length: 14 residues. Trimming pared 7 bases from V and 9 bases from J, leaving 18 bases between.

Sequencing was carried out using peripheral blood. V usage is TRBV2 and J usage is TRBJ2-2, with a possible D match to TRBD1 (5 bases). The TCR originated in a human donor with acute or convalescent COVID-19. The donor label of this sample is uncertain. For the CDR3, the DNA is TGTGCCAGCACCTCTACCAGACAGCACAGGGAGCTGTTTTTT. As protein: CASTSTRQHRELFF. The full variable domain, rest sourced from reference TRBV2 and TRBJ2-2, is EPEVTQTPSHQVTQMGQEVILRCVPISNHLYFYWYRQILGQKVEFLVSFYNNEISEKSEIFDDQFSVERPDGSNFTLKIRSTKLEDSAMYFCASTSTRQHRELFFGEGSRLTVL.